Below, one T cell receptor (beta chain) is given with its context. Its antigen remains unidentified. Input per replicate PCR of unsorted PBMC was about 300 ng DNA, corresponding to roughly 28,000 T cell genomes. Measured with immunoSEQ multiplex PCR; TCRdb has only the in-frame clones, and not every one. The sample holds about half a million clones, 79% seen once. The record originates from a study of shared clonotypes between healthy human individuals. Study details: Two women and three men aged 18 to 49 served as donors. The study's findings and limits: Genetic and exposure-history diversity was limited by the small donor number. Clonotype sharing among the donors was expected to vary with sequencing depth.

V was cut by 0 bases and J by 5 bases, with 8 bases left in between. The germline gives CDR1 SGDLS, CDR2 YYNGEE. The CDR3 consists of 14 residues. The clonotype originates from a woman aged 40 to 49 in good health. Some clones in this sample may be carry-over from other donors' samples. The V call is TRBV9, the J call TRBJ2-2, with D uncertain. Sequencing was carried out using PBMCs. CDR3 residues: CASSVGYDTGELFF. CDR3 DNA sequence: TGTGCCAGCAGCGTAGGATACGATACCGGGGAGCTGTTTTTT. The complete variable domain, with remaining parts taken from reference TRBV9 and TRBJ2-2, reads DSGVTQTPKHLITATGQRVTLRCSPRSGDLSVYWYQQSLDQGLQFLIQYYNGEERAKGNILERFSAQQFPDLHSELNLSSLELGDSALYFCASSVGYDTGELFFGEGSRLTVL.